This TCR beta chain was identified during a study of cytomegalovirus exposure and HLA in healthy donors. Study-level background: A preliminary data release comprised around 85 million unique TCRs obtained from HLA-typed donors. Study findings and constraints: 87-base-pair reads could not separate some V segments, including TRBV6-2 and TRBV6-3. In a later analysis, a missense DCLRE1C variant was linked to TCR beta V- and J-gene trimming.

Note on this clone: The antigen remains undetermined.

This cohort consisted of healthy bone marrow donors. Primers for the PCR totalled 60 Vbeta and 13 Jbeta. TCRdb keeps only in-frame clones here, not all; method: immunoSEQ multiplex PCR. The data contain roughly 180,000 clones, around 80% of them singletons. The CDR3 loop spans 14 amino acids. Per the germline V gene, CDR1 is MRHNA and CDR2 is SNTAGT. V shed 6 bases and J shed 5 bases, with 11 bases lying between them. The chain couples TRBV6-4 to TRBJ1-6, with TRBD1 as a possible D gene (6 bases). The sequence was obtained from a woman aged 60-75 years in good health and CMV-seropositive. The sample taken for sequencing was PBMCs. CDR3 amino acids: CASSAGTNNSPLHF. The DNA for the CDR3 is TGTGCCAGCAGCGCCGGGACAAATAATTCACCCCTCCACTTT.